This is a list of T cell receptor beta chains from one sample in a study of a mutant IDH1 vaccine in newly diagnosed glioma. TCRdb's copy holds only in-frame clones and misses some; the assay was immunoSEQ multiplex PCR. The table lists tens of thousands of clones, about four fifths of them singletons. The starting material was PBMCs, obtained from a glioma patient treated with radiotherapy, temozolomide or both. All receptors come from a man in his fifties or sixties with glioma. CDR3s include the opening cysteine and the closing phenylalanine or tryptophan. Fields, in order: D gene, V gene, clone size, J gene, CDR3 DNA, CDR3 protein. A D gene is named only where the DNA matches it firmly. Size tells how often a clone was seen (once, few, many) or the class of an expanded clone, and some rows leave it out.

d_gene: .; v_gene: TRBV5-1; abundance: once; j_gene: TRBJ2-5; CDR3nt: TGCGCCAGCAGCTTGGGGGCTGCCAAAGAGACCCAGTACTTC; CDR3aa: CASSLGAAKETQYF
d_gene: .; v_gene: TRBV7-2; abundance: .; j_gene: TRBJ2-2; CDR3nt: TGTGCCAGCAGCTCCCCGGTGAACACCGGGGAGCTGTTTTTT; CDR3aa: CASSSPVNTGELFF
d_gene: .; v_gene: TRBV2; abundance: .; j_gene: TRBJ1-1; CDR3nt: TGTGCCAGCAGTGTCAGGGAGAGAACTGAAGCTTTCTTT; CDR3aa: CASSVRERTEAFF
d_gene: .; v_gene: TRBV30; abundance: medium-sized; j_gene: TRBJ1-1; CDR3nt: TGTGCCTGGAAACAGGGTTTGTCGCGGACTGAAGCTTTCTTT; CDR3aa: CAWKQGLSRTEAFF
d_gene: TRBD2; v_gene: TRBV9; abundance: once; j_gene: TRBJ2-3; CDR3nt: TGTGCCAGCAGCGCCCTAGCGGGGGGTTCCACAGATACGCAGTATTTT; CDR3aa: CASSALAGGSTDTQYF
d_gene: .; v_gene: TRBV6-1; abundance: .; j_gene: TRBJ2-2; CDR3nt: TGTGCCAGCACTAGTGGGTCAGGTAACACCGGGGAGCTGTTTTTT; CDR3aa: CASTSGSGNTGELFF
d_gene: .; v_gene: TRBV7-8; abundance: .; j_gene: TRBJ1-5; CDR3nt: TGTGCCAGCAGCTTAGAAAGGCAGCGAAATCAGCCCCAGCATTTT; CDR3aa: CASSLERQRNQPQHF
d_gene: TRBD1; v_gene: TRBV18; abundance: .; j_gene: TRBJ1-1; CDR3nt: TGTGCCAGCTCACCGGGACAGGACACTGAAGCTTTCTTT; CDR3aa: CASSPGQDTEAFF
d_gene: TRBD2; v_gene: TRBV7-6; abundance: .; j_gene: TRBJ2-5; CDR3nt: TGTGCCAGCAGCCTAGGGCGACTAGCGGGTACCCCAATGGAGACCCAGTACTTC; CDR3aa: CASSLGRLAGTPMETQYF
d_gene: TRBD1; v_gene: TRBV2; abundance: .; j_gene: TRBJ1-1; CDR3nt: TGTGCCAGCAGTAGACAGGGGGCGGGGACTGAAGCTTTCTTT; CDR3aa: CASSRQGAGTEAFF
d_gene: .; v_gene: TRBV7-9; abundance: .; j_gene: TRBJ2-2; CDR3nt: TGTGCCAGCAGCCCGACTGTCACCGGGGAGCTGTTTTTT; CDR3aa: CASSPTVTGELFF
d_gene: .; v_gene: TRBV25-1; abundance: .; j_gene: TRBJ2-2; CDR3nt: TGTGCCAGCAGTGGCCTGCACGGCCTAAACACCGGGGAGCTGTTTTTT; CDR3aa: CASSGLHGLNTGELFF
d_gene: .; v_gene: TRBV4-3; abundance: .; j_gene: TRBJ2-5; CDR3nt: TGCGCCAGCAGCCAAGAGATAGGGAGGGGGGAGACCCAGTACTTC; CDR3aa: CASSQEIGRGETQYF
d_gene: TRBD1; v_gene: TRBV2; abundance: .; j_gene: TRBJ1-1; CDR3nt: TGTGCCAGCACCTCGGGACAGGGAGCAGCTTTCTTT; CDR3aa: CASTSGQGAAFF
d_gene: .; v_gene: TRBV7-2; abundance: few; j_gene: TRBJ2-7; CDR3nt: TGTGCCAGCAGCTTAGGAGGGGTGACTACCTACGAGCAGTACTTC; CDR3aa: CASSLGGVTTYEQYF
d_gene: .; v_gene: TRBV7-2; abundance: .; j_gene: TRBJ1-5; CDR3nt: TGTGCCAGCGGGAACCTGCCGCATGGGGAGCCCCAGCATTTT; CDR3aa: CASGNLPHGEPQHF
d_gene: .; v_gene: TRBV28; abundance: .; j_gene: TRBJ1-1; CDR3nt: TGTGCCAGCAGTTTAGGGGGGACGAACACTGAAGCTTTCTTT; CDR3aa: CASSLGGTNTEAFF
d_gene: .; v_gene: TRBV6-5; abundance: .; j_gene: TRBJ2-5; CDR3nt: TGTGCCAGCAGCCCCCCGGGCCTCGGTAGGGAGACCCAGTACTTC; CDR3aa: CASSPPGLGRETQYF
d_gene: .; v_gene: TRBV13; abundance: .; j_gene: TRBJ2-5; CDR3nt: TGTGCCAGCAGCTTAAGGGACACAGAAGAGACCCAGTACTTC; CDR3aa: CASSLRDTEETQYF
d_gene: .; v_gene: TRBV9; abundance: .; j_gene: TRBJ1-1; CDR3nt: TGTGCCAGCAGCCCCGGGCACCTGAACACTGAAGCTTTCTTT; CDR3aa: CASSPGHLNTEAFF
d_gene: .; v_gene: TRBV6-1; abundance: .; j_gene: TRBJ1-4; CDR3nt: TGTGCCAGCAGTGAGTTGGGCAGTCGGAAACTGTTTTTT; CDR3aa: CASSELGSRKLFF
d_gene: .; v_gene: TRBV7-2; abundance: .; j_gene: TRBJ1-2; CDR3nt: TGTGCCAGCAGCTTATCCCGGGATGGCTACACCTTC; CDR3aa: CASSLSRDGYTF
d_gene: .; v_gene: TRBV6-5; abundance: .; j_gene: TRBJ2-1; CDR3nt: TGTGCCAGCAGGGCACAGGGAGAAGATGAGCAGTTCTTC; CDR3aa: CASRAQGEDEQFF
d_gene: .; v_gene: TRBV9; abundance: once; j_gene: TRBJ2-7; CDR3nt: TGTGCCAGCAGCGTAGGGGTCGGGGGATACGAGCAGTACTTC; CDR3aa: CASSVGVGGYEQYF
d_gene: TRBD1; v_gene: TRBV15; abundance: .; j_gene: TRBJ1-2; CDR3nt: TGTGCCACCAGCTTCCAGGGGGGCGAGGACTATGGCTACACCTTC; CDR3aa: CATSFQGGEDYGYTF
d_gene: TRBD1; v_gene: TRBV19; abundance: .; j_gene: TRBJ1-5; CDR3nt: TGTGCCAGTAGGCTCGGGACAGGGGATCAGCCCCAGCATTTT; CDR3aa: CASRLGTGDQPQHF
d_gene: .; v_gene: TRBV2; abundance: .; j_gene: TRBJ1-5; CDR3nt: TGTGCCAGCAGTGAAGCAACACAGGGCCATCAGCCCCAGCATTTT; CDR3aa: CASSEATQGHQPQHF
d_gene: .; v_gene: TRBV29-1; abundance: .; j_gene: TRBJ2-7; CDR3nt: TGCAGCGTTTTCTACAGGGAAGGCGAGCAGTACTTC; CDR3aa: CSVFYREGEQYF
d_gene: .; v_gene: TRBV9; abundance: .; j_gene: TRBJ2-3; CDR3nt: TGTGCCAGCAGCGCCGCCGGGGCCTTAGATACGCAGTATTTT; CDR3aa: CASSAAGALDTQYF
d_gene: .; v_gene: TRBV9; abundance: once; j_gene: TRBJ2-7; CDR3nt: TGTGCCAGCAGCGTAGACGGCAGGACCTACGAGCAGTACTTC; CDR3aa: CASSVDGRTYEQYF
d_gene: .; v_gene: TRBV19; abundance: .; j_gene: TRBJ1-5; CDR3nt: TGTGCCAGTAGTACGGGACGGGGTCAGCCCCAGCATTTT; CDR3aa: CASSTGRGQPQHF
d_gene: .; v_gene: TRBV9; abundance: .; j_gene: TRBJ1-3; CDR3nt: TGTGCCAGCAGCGTCGAGGGAGGGACGTCTGGAAACACCATATATTTT; CDR3aa: CASSVEGGTSGNTIYF
d_gene: .; v_gene: TRBV5-1; abundance: .; j_gene: TRBJ2-2; CDR3nt: TGCGCCAGCAGCCGCTCACGGGGGACGAACACCGGGGAGCTGTTTTTT; CDR3aa: CASSRSRGTNTGELFF
d_gene: .; v_gene: TRBV5-1; abundance: .; j_gene: TRBJ1-1; CDR3nt: TGCGCCAGCAGCTTGGGGTTCGGTCAGGGGAACACTGAAGCTTTCTTT; CDR3aa: CASSLGFGQGNTEAFF
d_gene: .; v_gene: TRBV9; abundance: .; j_gene: TRBJ1-4; CDR3nt: TGTGCCAGCAGCGTAGCTACGGCAAGAAATGAAAAACTGTTTTTT; CDR3aa: CASSVATARNEKLFF
d_gene: .; v_gene: TRBV7-2; abundance: few; j_gene: TRBJ2-7; CDR3nt: TGTGCCAGCACCCTAATGGGGGCCGACTACGAGCAGTACTTC; CDR3aa: CASTLMGADYEQYF
d_gene: .; v_gene: TRBV14; abundance: .; j_gene: TRBJ2-7; CDR3nt: TGTGCCAGCAGCCAAGATCGAGGACAGTTCTACGAGCAGTACTTC; CDR3aa: CASSQDRGQFYEQYF
d_gene: .; v_gene: TRBV5-1; abundance: once; j_gene: TRBJ2-2; CDR3nt: TGCGCCAGCACCCCCAGGCAGTCCGGGGAGCTGTTTTTT; CDR3aa: CASTPRQSGELFF
d_gene: .; v_gene: TRBV4-1; abundance: .; j_gene: TRBJ1-1; CDR3nt: TGCGCCAGCAGCCAAGGCCAGGGCCGGGTGAACACTGAAGCTTTCTTT; CDR3aa: CASSQGQGRVNTEAFF
d_gene: TRBD1; v_gene: TRBV6-5; abundance: once; j_gene: TRBJ1-1; CDR3nt: TGTGCCAGCAGTTCGAGGACAGGGACCACTGAAGCTTTCTTT; CDR3aa: CASSSRTGTTEAFF
d_gene: .; v_gene: TRBV7-8; abundance: .; j_gene: TRBJ1-5; CDR3nt: TGTGCCAGCAACCCGTTCAAGGGGCTTGTATCAGGGCAGCCCCAGCATTTT; CDR3aa: CASNPFKGLVSGQPQHF
d_gene: TRBD1; v_gene: TRBV29-1; abundance: .; j_gene: TRBJ2-2; CDR3nt: TGCAGCGTCGGACAGGGGGCGACGGACACCGGGGAGCTGTTTTTT; CDR3aa: CSVGQGATDTGELFF
d_gene: TRBD2; v_gene: TRBV7-2; abundance: .; j_gene: TRBJ2-5; CDR3nt: TGTGCCAGCAGCTTCCAGCGGGGGGCGGGGGAGACCCAGTACTTC; CDR3aa: CASSFQRGAGETQYF
d_gene: TRBD1; v_gene: TRBV7-2; abundance: .; j_gene: TRBJ1-5; CDR3nt: TGTGCCAGCAGATATACAGGGGATATCAATCAGCCCCAGCATTTT; CDR3aa: CASRYTGDINQPQHF
d_gene: .; v_gene: TRBV11-1; abundance: .; j_gene: TRBJ1-1; CDR3nt: TGTGCCAGCAGCTTAATACGGGGAGGGGGCACTGAAGCTTTCTTT; CDR3aa: CASSLIRGGGTEAFF
d_gene: .; v_gene: TRBV6-5; abundance: once; j_gene: TRBJ1-3; CDR3nt: TGTGCCAGCAAGCTAGACAGCTCTGGAAACACCATATATTTT; CDR3aa: CASKLDSSGNTIYF